The 11 T cell receptor beta chains listed next were all sequenced from one sample in a study of T cell responses to AZD1222 COVID-19 vaccine. Sequencing used immunoSEQ multiplex PCR; TCRdb keeps in-frame clones, though not all of them. The sample has 170,000 or so clones, 87% seen once; the top ten hold 2.5% to 3%. The sequencing here drew on peripheral blood, taken on day 0 of AZD1222 vaccination. All receptors derive from an adult in good health.

This clone was found once. J is TRBJ2-1 and V is TRBV10-1; D is perhaps TRBD1 (6 bases). V shed 6 bases and J shed 3 bases, with 12 bases lying between them. This CDR3 region has 14 residues. CDR1 and CDR2 (germline): WNHNN, SYGVQD (reference sequence). The CDR3 protein is CASRRTEFYNEQFF. CDR3 DNA: TGCGCCAGCAGGCGGACAGAATTCTACAATGAGCAGTTCTTC.

Here the CDR3 reads CASSLAAASSYEQYF. CDR3 sequence (DNA): TGTGCCAGCAGCTTAGCAGCGGCAAGCTCCTACGAGCAGTACTTC. This sequence joins TRBV7-7 and TRBJ2-7; a possible D gene is TRBD2 (5 bases). The ends were cut back, 0 bases at V and 0 bases at J, with 9 bases in the middle. CDR1 and CDR2 (germline): SSHAT, FNYEAQ (reference sequence). The CDR3 runs to 15 residues.

The J gene is TRBJ2-7, the V gene TRBV30, with 7 bases fitting TRBD1. The CDR3 length is 13 residues. Germline-derived CDR1 and CDR2 are GTSNPN and SVGIG (reference sequence). J lost 4 bases, V lost 4 bases, and 7 bases had no gene match. The CDR3 here is CAWNTGAGYEQYF. The DNA of the CDR3 is TGTGCCTGGAACACAGGGGCGGGTTACGAGCAGTACTTC.

The chain uses TRBV5-1 and TRBJ1-2, with 7 bases fitting TRBD1. There are 17 residues in the CDR3. J gave up 1 base and V 0 bases, and 9 bases lay outside the gene matches. In germline, CDR1 is SGHRS, CDR2 YFSETQ. As DNA, the CDR3 is TGCGCCAGCAGCTTGGAATATTCTACAGGGGATAACTATGGCTACACCTTC. This encodes CASSLEYSTGDNYGYTF.

CDR3 region: CASSLEGGRETQYF. CDR3 sequence (DNA): TGTGCCAGCAGCTTAGAAGGGGGCAGGGAGACCCAGTACTTC. The rearrangement joins TRBV7-9 to TRBJ2-5; 7 bases are shared with TRBD1. This CDR3 comprises 14 residues. V trimming: 1 base; J trimming: 5 bases; junction bases outside the gene matches: 4. Germline CDR1 SEHNR, CDR2 FQNEAQ (reference sequence).

This clone was counted between two and nine times. The V and J genes are TRBV6-4 and TRBJ1-2; D gene unclear. CDR1 and CDR2 (germline): MRHNA, SNTAGT. The CDR3 covers 15 residues. Trimming shortened V by 4 bases and J by 8 bases, and 20 bases separated the two germline ends. CDR3 sequence reads: CASSAGRTRVGGYTF. CDR3 sequence (DNA): TGTGCCAGCAGTGCTGGTCGTACGCGGGTTGGCGGCTACACCTTC.

This chain joins TRBV28 and TRBJ1-6, with 7 nucleotides matching TRBD1. CDR1 and CDR2 (germline): MDHEN, SYDVKM. V was pared by 5 bases and J by 9 bases, with 7 bases of the junction left unmatched. The length of the CDR3 is 14 residues. The CDR3 region has the DNA TGTGCCAGCAGTCCTGGTGACAGGGCTTCACCCCTCCACTTT. This codes for CASSPGDRASPLHF.

The chain uses TRBV2 and TRBJ2-3; TRBD2 is a possible D gene (5 bases). V was trimmed by 8 bases and J by 0 bases, leaving 15 bases between them. The CDR3 has 15 amino acids. Germline-derived CDR1 and CDR2 are SNHLY and FYNNEI. CDR3: CASAGQITSTDTQYF. The DNA of the CDR3 is TGTGCCAGCGCGGGCCAAATAACTAGCACAGATACGCAGTATTTT.

This chain links TRBV28 with TRBJ2-2, with a weak D call TRBD1 (5 bases). The CDR3 is 15 residues long. With 5 bases removed from V and 6 bases from J, the gap between germline ends came to 16 bases. In germline, CDR1 is MDHEN, CDR2 SYDVKM. The chain's CDR3 is CASSEGESVSGELFF. In DNA, the CDR3 is TGTGCCAGCAGTGAAGGGGAAAGCGTTTCCGGGGAGCTGTTTTTT.

The rearrangement uses TRBV18 and TRBJ2-7, with 7 bases matching TRBD1. The CDR3 is made up of 15 amino acids. V shed 3 bases, J shed 0 bases, and the junction held 5 bases outside the gene matches. Per germline, CDR1 KGHSH and CDR2 LQKENI. This CDR3 is CASSPLGQDSYEQYF. In DNA form, the CDR3 reads TGTGCCAGCTCACCCCTCGGACAGGACTCCTACGAGCAGTACTTC. Supplemented by reference TRBV18 and TRBJ2-7, the full variable domain reads NAGVMQNPRHLVRRRGQEARLRCSPMKGHSHVYWYRQLPEEGLKFMVYLQKENIIDESGMPKERFSAEFPKEGPSILRIQQVVRGDSAAYFCASSPLGQDSYEQYFGPGTRLTVT.

This rearrangement joins TRBV4-1 to TRBJ2-2; the match to TRBD1 covers 9 bases. This CDR3 comprises 16 residues. V was clipped by 4 bases and J by 5 bases; unmatched bases: 8. In germline, CDR1 is MGHRA, CDR2 YSYEKL. The CDR3 reads CASSRTGGAATGELFF. The CDR3 DNA reads TGCGCCAGCAGCCGAACAGGGGGCGCGGCGACCGGGGAGCTGTTTTTT.